Listed here are 30 T cell receptor beta chains from one sample, sequenced in a study of identical twins. Each CDR3 protein gets one entry after TCRdb re-called the 5' RACE reads with MiXCR. Of 700,000 or so distinct CDR3 sequences in the sample, more than 6.5% were seen once. The same data also contributed to another study, on yellow fever vaccine responses in identical twins.

Sequenced sample: PBMCs. The receptors here all came from a woman between 18 and 29 years old in good health.

The chain is built from TRBV10-3 and TRBJ2-3; the match to TRBD2 covers 8 bases. The ends lost 4 bases at V and 4 bases at J; junction bases unmatched: 10. This CDR3 spans 16 amino acids. Germline V lookup: CDR1 ENHRY, CDR2 SYGVKD. CDR3 region: CAISGGSAGGPDTQYF. The CDR3 DNA follows: TGTGCCATCAGTGGTGGATCGGCGGGGGGACCAGATACGCAGTATTTT.

This clonotype has more than one count but fewer than ten. The rearrangement joins TRBV14 to TRBJ2-2, with 11 bases lining up with TRBD1. The CDR3 is 15 residues long. The junction had 5 bases not matched to a gene; V was cut back by 5 bases and J by 6 bases. Germline CDR1 is SGHDN and CDR2 is FVKESK. CDR3 nucleotides: TGTGCCAGCAGCTACTGGACAGGGGGCCCCGGGGAGCTGTTTTTT. As protein: CASSYWTGGPGELFF.

This clonotype was counted between two and nine times. The chain has TRBV12-3 or TRBV12-4 and TRBJ2-5; D is perhaps TRBD2 (5 bases). The CDR3 runs to 13 residues. V was shortened by 6 bases and J by 5 bases, with 13 bases between the two germline ends. In nucleotides, the CDR3 is TGTGCCAGCAGACCCTCCGGGAATGAGACCCAGTACTTC. This encodes CASRPSGNETQYF.

This clonotype was observed many times. This sequence joins TRBV20-1 and TRBJ2-3; 10 bases are a match to TRBD2. Germline assignment: CDR1 DFQATT and CDR2 SNEGSKA (reference sequence). The ends lost 0 bases at V and 7 bases at J; junction bases unmatched: 10. The CDR3 runs 16 residues. This chain's CDR3 is CSARDWTSGLQNTQYF. The CDR3 bases are TGCAGTGCTAGAGACTGGACTAGCGGCCTACAAAATACGCAGTATTTT.

This clonotype was detected only a few times. The chain employs TRBV6-2 or TRBV6-3 and TRBJ2-7, with TRBD1 as a possible D gene (6 bases). V lost 7 bases and J 7 bases, leaving 11 bases between the germline ends. The CDR3 sequence is 11 residues long. The germline gives CDR1 MNHEY, CDR2 SVGEGT. CDR3 DNA sequence: TGTGCCAGCACTGACAGGAGAGAGCAGTACTTC. Encoded protein: CASTDRREQYF.

The genes are TRBV2 and TRBJ2-7, with D tentatively TRBD1 (6 bases). The CDR3 contains 13 residues. Deletions cut 3 bases from V and 5 bases from J, with 11 bases between. Germline V gene sequence: CDR1 SNHLY, CDR2 FYNNEI. The CDR3 here is CASSEGRGDEQYF. CDR3 DNA: TGTGCCAGCAGTGAGGGCAGGGGAGACGAGCAGTACTTC.

This clonotype has only a few counts. J is TRBJ2-1 and V is TRBV4-3, with 8 nucleotides matching TRBD2. CDR3 length: 16 amino acids. The V and J ends lost 0 bases and 7 bases, in that order; junction bases with no gene match: 8. CDR1 LGHNA and CDR2 YSLEER come from the germline V gene. This CDR3 is CASSQDQDLAGNEQFF. CDR3 in DNA: TGCGCCAGCAGCCAAGATCAAGATTTAGCGGGGAATGAGCAGTTCTTC.

The V gene is TRBV28, the J gene TRBJ2-1; TRBD2 might be the D (6 bases). The CDR3 contains 14 residues. V lost 3 bases and J 7 bases, leaving 13 bases between the germline ends. In germline, CDR1 is MDHEN, CDR2 SYDVKM. DNA for the CDR3: TGTGCCAGCAGTTTGGGGGGTCCGGAAAATGAGCAGTTCTTC. Translation: CASSLGGPENEQFF.

Only a few counts were recorded for this clonotype. The V and J genes are TRBV10-2 and TRBJ2-1; TRBD2 matches 10 bases. Per the germline V gene, CDR1 is WSHSY and CDR2 is SAAADI. V shed 9 bases and J 4 bases; nucleotides not matched to a gene: 6. The CDR3 runs 14 residues. The CDR3 DNA is TGCGCCAGTTTTAGCGGGAGGTCATACAATGAGCAGTTCTTC. Translated, it gives CASFSGRSYNEQFF.

The chain employs TRBV27 and TRBJ1-5; 7 nucleotides match TRBD1. Unmatched junction bases numbered 8, after V lost 5 bases and J lost 1 base. The germline gives CDR1 MNHEY, CDR2 SMNVEV (reference sequence). The CDR3 is 16 residues long. CDR3 DNA sequence: TGTGCCAGCAGTCCCCAGGGGGGTCGGAGCAATCAGCCCCAGCATTTT. Residues: CASSPQGGRSNQPQHF.

The V call is TRBV4-2, the J call TRBJ2-7, with a possible D match to TRBD2 (5 bases). This CDR3 is 14 amino acids long. V was shortened by 2 bases and J by 5 bases, with 13 bases between the two germline ends. Germline values: CDR1 LGHNA, CDR2 YNFKEQ. The CDR3 loop is CASSQQRESDEQYF. The DNA of the CDR3 is TGTGCCAGCAGCCAACAGAGGGAGTCGGACGAGCAGTACTTC.

This clonotype was picked up a small number of times. This sequence joins TRBV15 and TRBJ2-1; D remains ambiguous. Per germline, CDR1 LNHNV and CDR2 YYDKDF (reference sequence). The CDR3 spans 15 residues. Trimming took off 5 bases at V and 5 bases at J, with 16 bases between the two ends. CDR3 amino acids: CATSPKNPRNNEQFF. The CDR3 DNA sequence: TGTGCCACCAGCCCCAAGAATCCTAGAAACAATGAGCAGTTCTTC. Full variable domain (outside the CDR3, taken from reference TRBV15 and TRBJ2-1): DAMVIQNPRYQVTQFGKPVTLSCSQTLNHNVMYWYQQKSSQAPKLLFHYYDKDFNNEADTPDNFQSRRPNTSFCFLDIRSPGLGDTAMYLCATSPKNPRNNEQFFGPGTRLTVL.

The V call is TRBV7-9, the J call TRBJ1-1; D might be TRBD1 (5 bases). V was trimmed by 7 bases and J by 8 bases, leaving 17 bases between them. Germline V gene lookup returns CDR1 SEHNR and CDR2 FQNEAQ (reference sequence). The CDR3 covers 13 residues. The DNA for the CDR3 is TGTGCCAGCATTGGGCGGGGGAAACCCGAAGCTTTCTTT. Its translation is CASIGRGKPEAFF.

V is TRBV9 and J is TRBJ2-5; TRBD2 aligns across 14 bases. Germline V gene data show CDR1 as SGDLS and CDR2 as YYNGEE. V lost 3 bases, J lost 0 bases, and 7 bases stayed unmatched. The CDR3 is made up of 18 amino acids. CDR3 DNA: TGTGCCAGCAGCGAGGGGACTAGCGGGGGCCTGTACCAAGAGACCCAGTACTTC. This encodes CASSEGTSGGLYQETQYF.

The chain joins TRBV3-1 to TRBJ1-2; tentative D call: TRBD1 (5 bases). The germline gives CDR1 LGHDT, CDR2 YNNKEL (reference sequence). V was pared by 1 base and J by 8 bases, with 14 bases between. This CDR3 is built from 14 residues. Here the CDR3 DNA reads TGTGCCAGCAGCCAAGGCAGGGTTATTGGGGGCTACACCTTC. Translation gives CASSQGRVIGGYTF.

This clonotype has more than one count but fewer than ten. The chain carries TRBV5-1 and TRBJ2-7; no definite D call. V lost 6 bases and J lost 4, with 11 bases in between. The germline V gene has CDR1 SGHRS and CDR2 YFSETQ. The CDR3 is 12 residues long. In DNA, the CDR3 is TGCGCCAGCACCTCACCCGTTTACGAGCAGTACTTC. This sequence encodes CASTSPVYEQYF.

The chain has TRBV11-1 and TRBJ2-1, with 7 bases identical to TRBD1. The germline V gene encodes CDR1 SGHAT and CDR2 FQDESV (reference sequence). The V segment lost 5 bases and the J segment 0 bases; nucleotides outside the gene matches: 4. The CDR3 loop spans 15 amino acids. The DNA of the CDR3 is TGTGCCAGCAGCGTGACAGGGCCCTCCTACAATGAGCAGTTCTTC. Amino acids: CASSVTGPSYNEQFF.

This clonotype has ten or more counts. The chain employs TRBV15 and TRBJ2-3, with 10 positions matching TRBD1. The germline gives CDR1 LNHNV, CDR2 YYDKDF (reference sequence). With V trimmed by 3 bases and J by 5 bases, 8 bases remained unmatched. This CDR3 contains 16 residues. CDR3 in amino acids: CATSSPGTGDQDTQYF. The CDR3, as DNA: TGTGCCACCAGCAGCCCCGGGACAGGGGATCAAGATACGCAGTATTTT. The full variable domain, with the rest looked up from reference TRBV15 and TRBJ2-3, is DAMVIQNPRYQVTQFGKPVTLSCSQTLNHNVMYWYQQKSSQAPKLLFHYYDKDFNNEADTPDNFQSRRPNTSFCFLDIRSPGLGDTAMYLCATSSPGTGDQDTQYFGPGTRLTVL.

The chain combines TRBV7-9 with TRBJ2-3; TRBD2 is a possible D gene (5 bases). The ends were cut back, 3 bases at V and 2 bases at J, with 15 bases in the middle. Germline V lookup: CDR1 SEHNR, CDR2 FQNEAQ (reference sequence). There are 16 residues in the CDR3. Here the CDR3 reads CASSLNLAEITDTQYF. CDR3 nucleotides: TGTGCCAGCAGCTTGAACCTAGCAGAAATCACAGATACGCAGTATTTT. Together with reference TRBV7-9 and TRBJ2-3, the CDR3 gives the full variable domain: DTGVSQNPRHKITKRGQNVTFRCDPISEHNRLYWYRQTLGQGPEFLTYFQNEAQLEKSRLLSDRFSAERPKGSFSTLEIQRTEQGDSAMYLCASSLNLAEITDTQYFGPGTRLTVL.

This clonotype has a handful of counts. The gene calls are TRBV5-1 and TRBJ2-1; weak D call: TRBD1 (5 bases). Germline assignment: CDR1 SGHRS and CDR2 YFSETQ. CDR3 length: 15 amino acids. Trimming took off 6 bases at V and 0 bases at J, with 13 bases between the two ends. Here the CDR3 DNA reads TGCGCCAGCACTGAGCAGGGATTCTCCTACAATGAGCAGTTCTTC. This gives the protein CASTEQGFSYNEQFF.

This clonotype turned up a few times. The chain combines TRBV5-1 with TRBJ2-5; maybe TRBD2 (5 bases). There are 17 residues in the CDR3. Germline CDR1 is SGHRS and CDR2 is YFSETQ. Trimming left V 0 bases short and J 4 bases short, with 19 bases between. CDR3 residues: CASSLAAGARSGETQYF. The CDR3, as DNA: TGCGCCAGCAGCTTGGCGGCGGGCGCCAGAAGTGGAGAGACCCAGTACTTC.

This clonotype appeared a few times. The chain has TRBV25-1 and TRBJ2-5; 7 nucleotides agree with TRBD2. V lost 1 base to trimming and J lost 9 bases; unmatched junction nucleotides: 17. Germline-derived CDR1 and CDR2 are MGHDK and SYGVNS. The CDR3 spans 17 residues. In nucleotides, the CDR3 is TGTGCCAGCAGTGAATTAATCCCGGGAGGCCCAACATGGGCCCAGTACTTC. Its protein product is CASSELIPGGPTWAQYF.

This clonotype showed up many times. The V and J genes are TRBV3-1 and TRBJ2-7; a possible D gene is TRBD2 (5 bases). This CDR3 is built from 13 residues. The germline gives CDR1 LGHDT, CDR2 YNNKEL (reference sequence). Deletions cut 1 base from V and 5 bases from J, with 9 bases between. The CDR3 protein is CASSQGVANEQYF. CDR3 coding DNA: TGTGCCAGCAGCCAAGGGGTAGCGAACGAGCAGTACTTC.

This clonotype was recorded at least ten times. The chain is built from TRBV28 and TRBJ2-2, with TRBD1 identical over 8 bases. Germline CDR1 MDHEN, CDR2 SYDVKM. Trimming removed 7 bases from V and 5 bases from J; junction bases left unmatched: 9. The length of the CDR3 is 15 residues. CDR3 nucleotides: TGTGCCAGCAAAAGACAGGGGAGGATAACCGGGGAGCTGTTTTTT. The encoded protein is CASKRQGRITGELFF. Based on the CDR3 plus reference TRBV28 and TRBJ2-2, the full variable domain is DVKVTQSSRYLVKRTGEKVFLECVQDMDHENMFWYRQDPGLGLRLIYFSYDVKMKEKGDIPEGYSVSREKKERFSLILESASTNQTSMYLCASKRQGRITGELFFGEGSRLTVL.

The rearrangement uses TRBV20-1 and TRBJ2-4, with 9 bases lining up with TRBD1. Germline CDR1 DFQATT, CDR2 SNEGSKA (reference sequence). The CDR3 consists of 19 residues. Trimming cost V 5 bases and J 3 bases; bases outside gene matches: 20. CDR3 bases: TGCAGTGCTTCTAACAGGGGGCGCGGATCATTCGTAGGCAAAAACATTCAGTACTTC. This translates into CSASNRGRGSFVGKNIQYF.

This rearrangement joins TRBV7-2 to TRBJ2-4, with 8 positions matching TRBD1. The CDR3 has 16 residues. J gave up 0 bases and V 7 bases, and 8 bases lay outside the gene matches. CDR1 and CDR2 from the germline V gene are SGHTA and FQGNSA. The CDR3 sequence is CASTFDRGLAKNIQYF. In DNA form, the CDR3 reads TGTGCCAGCACCTTCGACAGGGGATTAGCCAAAAACATTCAGTACTTC.

This clonotype appeared many times. The chain links TRBV3-1 to TRBJ2-1; D is possibly TRBD1 (6 bases). Per the germline V gene, CDR1 is LGHDT and CDR2 is YNNKEL (reference sequence). V was pared by 0 bases and J by 7 bases, with 13 bases between. CDR3 length equals 15 residues. The CDR3 loop is CASSQDWRTANEQFF. The DNA of the CDR3 is TGTGCCAGCAGCCAAGATTGGAGGACAGCAAATGAGCAGTTCTTC.

Only a few counts were recorded for this clonotype. The CDR3 nucleotides are TGTGCCAGCAGTAGTCTTCTAGTGGGGGGTTACAATGAGCAGTTCTTC. This codes for CASSSLLVGGYNEQFF. The chain couples TRBV9 to TRBJ2-1; maybe TRBD2 (6 bases). In germline, CDR1 is SGDLS, CDR2 YYNGEE. The CDR3 totals 16 residues. V shed 5 bases and J shed 4 bases, with 19 bases lying between them.

The CDR3 sequence is CASSPFGQGKILTGELFF. In nucleotides, the CDR3 is TGCGCCAGCAGTCCTTTTGGACAGGGAAAAATCCTCACCGGGGAGCTGTTTTTT. This chain links TRBV23-1 with TRBJ2-2; 8 bases agree with TRBD1. TRBV23-1 is known as an ORF, though its function is uncertain. This CDR3 spans 18 amino acids. Unmatched junction bases numbered 14, after V lost 4 bases and J lost 4 bases.

V is TRBV28 and J is TRBJ1-1; weak D call: TRBD1 (6 bases). This CDR3 has 13 residues. Germline values: CDR1 MDHEN, CDR2 SYDVKM. Trimming shortened V by 11 bases and J by 4 bases, and 17 bases separated the two germline ends. This chain's CDR3 is CAGLRGGSTEAFF. As DNA, the CDR3 is TGTGCCGGACTCAGGGGTGGGAGCACTGAAGCTTTCTTT.